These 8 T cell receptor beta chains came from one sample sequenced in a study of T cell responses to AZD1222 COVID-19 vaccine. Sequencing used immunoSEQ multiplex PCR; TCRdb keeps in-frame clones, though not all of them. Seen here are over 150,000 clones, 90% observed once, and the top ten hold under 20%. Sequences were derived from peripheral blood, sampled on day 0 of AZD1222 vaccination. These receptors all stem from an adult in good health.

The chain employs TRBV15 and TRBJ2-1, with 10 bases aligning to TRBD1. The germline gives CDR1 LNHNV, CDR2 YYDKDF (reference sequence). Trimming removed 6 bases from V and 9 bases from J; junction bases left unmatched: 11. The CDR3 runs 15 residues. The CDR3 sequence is CATSPRTGGLSEQFF. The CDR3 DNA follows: TGTGCCACCAGTCCCCGGACAGGGGGTTTGAGTGAGCAGTTCTTC.

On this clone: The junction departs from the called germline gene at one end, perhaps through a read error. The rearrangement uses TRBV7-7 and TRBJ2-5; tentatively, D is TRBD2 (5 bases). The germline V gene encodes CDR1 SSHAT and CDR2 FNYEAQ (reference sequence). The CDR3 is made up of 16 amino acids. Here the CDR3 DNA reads TGTGCTAGCAGCCCTAGGAGGCGAGAGAACCAAGAGACCCAGTACTTC. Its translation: CASSPRRRENQETQYF.

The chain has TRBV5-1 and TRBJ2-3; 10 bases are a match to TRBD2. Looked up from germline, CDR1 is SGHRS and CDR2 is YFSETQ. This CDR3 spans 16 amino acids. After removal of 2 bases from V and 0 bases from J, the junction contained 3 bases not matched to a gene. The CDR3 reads CASSFRAGGSTDTQYF. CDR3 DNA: TGCGCCAGCAGCTTTCGAGCGGGGGGGAGCACAGATACGCAGTATTTT.

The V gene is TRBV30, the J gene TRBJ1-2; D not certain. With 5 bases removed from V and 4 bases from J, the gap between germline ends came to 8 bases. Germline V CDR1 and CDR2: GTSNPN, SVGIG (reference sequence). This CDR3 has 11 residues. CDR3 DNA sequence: TGTGCCTGGGGGCCCGGCTATGGCTACACCTTC. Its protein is CAWGPGYGYTF.

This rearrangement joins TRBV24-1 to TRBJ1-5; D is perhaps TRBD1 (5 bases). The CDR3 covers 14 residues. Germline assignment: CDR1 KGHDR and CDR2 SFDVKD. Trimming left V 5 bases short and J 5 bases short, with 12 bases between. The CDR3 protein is CATSAPGFDQPQHF. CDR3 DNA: TGTGCCACCAGTGCGCCAGGGTTTGATCAGCCCCAGCATTTT.

The CDR3 DNA reads TGTGCCACCAGTGACGGGGGCCTGGAGACCCAGTACTTC. As protein: CATSDGGLETQYF. This chain joins TRBV24-1 and TRBJ2-5; TRBD1 or TRBD2 may be the D gene (6 bases each). V lost 4 bases and J 5 bases, leaving 10 bases between the germline ends. The CDR3 runs 13 residues. Germline values: CDR1 KGHDR, CDR2 SFDVKD.

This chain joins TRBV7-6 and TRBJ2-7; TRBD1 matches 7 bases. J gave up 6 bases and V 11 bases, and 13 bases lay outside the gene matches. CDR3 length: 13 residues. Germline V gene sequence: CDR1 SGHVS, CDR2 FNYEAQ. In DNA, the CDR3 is TGTGCCGGCTACAACAGGGGAGCCCCCGAGCAGTACTTC. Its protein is CAGYNRGAPEQYF.

DNA of the CDR3: TGTGCCAGCAGTCCCCGACAGGGTGGGGGTGACTATGGCTACACCTTC. This translates into CASSPRQGGGDYGYTF. The chain links TRBV27 to TRBJ1-2; 7 nucleotides align to TRBD1. Unmatched junction bases numbered 12, after V lost 5 bases and J lost 3 bases. Germline V gene data show CDR1 as MNHEY and CDR2 as SMNVEV (reference sequence). This CDR3 has 16 residues.